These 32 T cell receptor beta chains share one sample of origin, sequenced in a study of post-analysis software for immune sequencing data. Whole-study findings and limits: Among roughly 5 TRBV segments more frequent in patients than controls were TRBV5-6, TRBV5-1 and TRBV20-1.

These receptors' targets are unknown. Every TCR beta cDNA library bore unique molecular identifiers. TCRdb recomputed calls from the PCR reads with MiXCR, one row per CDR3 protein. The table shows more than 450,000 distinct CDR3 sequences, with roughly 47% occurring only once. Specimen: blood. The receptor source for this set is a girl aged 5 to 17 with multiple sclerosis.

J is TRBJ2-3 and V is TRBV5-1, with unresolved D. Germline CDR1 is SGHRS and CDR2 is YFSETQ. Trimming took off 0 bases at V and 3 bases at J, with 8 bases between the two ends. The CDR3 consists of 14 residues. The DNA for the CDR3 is TGCGCCAGCAGCTTGGTAAGGAGAACAGATACGCAGTATTTT. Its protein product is CASSLVRRTDTQYF.

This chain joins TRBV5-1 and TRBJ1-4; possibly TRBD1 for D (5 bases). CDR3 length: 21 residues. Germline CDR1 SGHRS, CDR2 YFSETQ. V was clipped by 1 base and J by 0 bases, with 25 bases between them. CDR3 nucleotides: TGCGCCAGCAGCTTGTCGCTGGGGGACTACGAATTAACGACAACTAATGAAAAACTGTTTTTT. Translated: CASSLSLGDYELTTTNEKLFF.

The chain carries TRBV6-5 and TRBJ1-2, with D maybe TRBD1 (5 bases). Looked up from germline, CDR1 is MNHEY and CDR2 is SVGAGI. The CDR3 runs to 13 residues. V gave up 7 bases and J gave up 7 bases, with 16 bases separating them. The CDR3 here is CASIDDSLGGYTF. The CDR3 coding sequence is TGTGCCAGCATCGACGACAGCCTCGGTGGCTACACCTTC.

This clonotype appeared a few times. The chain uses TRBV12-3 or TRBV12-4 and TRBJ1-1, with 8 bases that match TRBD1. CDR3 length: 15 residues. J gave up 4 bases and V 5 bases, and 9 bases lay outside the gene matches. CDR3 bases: TGTGCCAGCAGTCCTACCCAGGGGGCATTCACTGAAGCTTTCTTT. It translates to CASSPTQGAFTEAFF.

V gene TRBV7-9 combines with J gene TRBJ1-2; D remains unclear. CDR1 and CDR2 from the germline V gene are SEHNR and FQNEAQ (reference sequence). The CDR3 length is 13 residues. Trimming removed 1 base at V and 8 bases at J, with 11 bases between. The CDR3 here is CASSLGSRRGYTF. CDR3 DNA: TGTGCCAGCAGCTTAGGGTCCCGTCGGGGCTACACCTTC.

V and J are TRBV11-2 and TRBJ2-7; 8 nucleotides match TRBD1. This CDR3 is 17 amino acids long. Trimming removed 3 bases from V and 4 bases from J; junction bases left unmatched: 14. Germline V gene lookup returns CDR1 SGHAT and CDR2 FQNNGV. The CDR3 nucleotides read TGTGCCAGCAGCTTTGGCCGGGGTACAGGGGGTTTGTACGAGCAGTACTTC. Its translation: CASSFGRGTGGLYEQYF.

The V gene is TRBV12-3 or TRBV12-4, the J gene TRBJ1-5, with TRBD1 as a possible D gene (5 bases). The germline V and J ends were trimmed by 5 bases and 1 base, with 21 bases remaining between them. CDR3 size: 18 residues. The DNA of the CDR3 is TGTGCCAGCAGTGTAATGGGGGGTCCGGCCAGGAGCAATCAGCCCCAGCATTTT. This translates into CASSVMGGPARSNQPQHF.

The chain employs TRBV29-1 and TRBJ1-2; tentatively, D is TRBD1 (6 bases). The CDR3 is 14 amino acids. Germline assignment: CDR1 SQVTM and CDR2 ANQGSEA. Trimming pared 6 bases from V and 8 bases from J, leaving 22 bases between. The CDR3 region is CSVQNGGPVMGYTF. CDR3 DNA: TGCAGCGTCCAAAACGGGGGGCCCGTCATGGGCTACACCTTC.

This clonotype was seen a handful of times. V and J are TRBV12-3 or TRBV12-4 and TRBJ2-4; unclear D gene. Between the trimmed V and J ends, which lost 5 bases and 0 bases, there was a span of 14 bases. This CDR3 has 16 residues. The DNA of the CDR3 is TGTGCCAGCAGTCCCTGGGCAGGCAGAGCCAAAAACATTCAGTACTTC. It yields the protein CASSPWAGRAKNIQYF.

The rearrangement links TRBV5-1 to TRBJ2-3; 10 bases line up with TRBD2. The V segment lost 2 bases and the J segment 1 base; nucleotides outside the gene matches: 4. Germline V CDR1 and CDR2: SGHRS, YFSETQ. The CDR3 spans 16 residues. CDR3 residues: CASSLASGRRTDTQYF. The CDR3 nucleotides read TGCGCCAGCAGCTTAGCTAGCGGGAGACGCACAGATACGCAGTATTTT.

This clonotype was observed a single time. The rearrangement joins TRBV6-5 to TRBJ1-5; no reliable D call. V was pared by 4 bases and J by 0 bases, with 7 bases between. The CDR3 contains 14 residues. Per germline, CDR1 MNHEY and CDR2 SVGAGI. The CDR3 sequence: CASSSAYSNQPQHF. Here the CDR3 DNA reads TGTGCCAGCAGTTCAGCCTATAGCAATCAGCCCCAGCATTTT.

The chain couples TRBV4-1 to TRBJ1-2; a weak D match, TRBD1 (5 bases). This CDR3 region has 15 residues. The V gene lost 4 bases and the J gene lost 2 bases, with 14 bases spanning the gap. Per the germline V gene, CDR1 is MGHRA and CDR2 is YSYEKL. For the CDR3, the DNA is TGCGCCAGCAGCCCGCAGGGTACGGTAAACTATGGCTACACCTTC. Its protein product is CASSPQGTVNYGYTF.

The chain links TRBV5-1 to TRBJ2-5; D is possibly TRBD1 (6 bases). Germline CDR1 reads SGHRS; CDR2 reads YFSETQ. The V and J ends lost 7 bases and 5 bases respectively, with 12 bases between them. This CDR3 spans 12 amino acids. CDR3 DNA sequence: TGCGCCAGCCAGGGGCCCGGGGAGACCCAGTACTTC. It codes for CASQGPGETQYF.

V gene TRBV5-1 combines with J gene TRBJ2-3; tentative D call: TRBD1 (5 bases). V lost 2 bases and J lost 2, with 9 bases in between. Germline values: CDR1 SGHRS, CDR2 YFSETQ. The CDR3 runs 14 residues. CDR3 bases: TGCGCCAGCAGCTTCTCGACAGCCACAGATACGCAGTATTTT. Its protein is CASSFSTATDTQYF.

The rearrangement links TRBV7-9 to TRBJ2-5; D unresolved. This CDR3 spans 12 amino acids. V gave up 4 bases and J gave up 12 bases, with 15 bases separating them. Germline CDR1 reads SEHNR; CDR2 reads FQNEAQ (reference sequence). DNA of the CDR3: TGTGCCAGCAGCTCTGACCGCTCTCCGGAGTACTTC. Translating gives CASSSDRSPEYF.

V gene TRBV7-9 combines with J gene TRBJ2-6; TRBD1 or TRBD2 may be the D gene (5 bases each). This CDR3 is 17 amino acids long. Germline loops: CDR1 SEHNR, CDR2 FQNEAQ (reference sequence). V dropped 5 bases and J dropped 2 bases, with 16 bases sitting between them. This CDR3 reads CASSRLVQGAGANVLTF. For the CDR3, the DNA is TGTGCCAGCAGCCGCTTGGTCCAGGGAGCTGGGGCCAACGTCCTGACTTTC. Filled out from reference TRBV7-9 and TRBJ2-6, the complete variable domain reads DTGVSQNPRHKITKRGQNVTFRCDPISEHNRLYWYRQTLGQGPEFLTYFQNEAQLEKSRLLSDRFSAERPKGSFSTLEIQRTEQGDSAMYLCASSRLVQGAGANVLTFGAGSRLTVL.

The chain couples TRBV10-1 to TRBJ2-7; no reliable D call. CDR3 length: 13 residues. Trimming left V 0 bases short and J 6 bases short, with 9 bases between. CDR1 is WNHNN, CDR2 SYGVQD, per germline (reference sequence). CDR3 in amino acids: CASSESYVGEQYF. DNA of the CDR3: TGCGCCAGCAGTGAGTCGTATGTTGGCGAGCAGTACTTC.

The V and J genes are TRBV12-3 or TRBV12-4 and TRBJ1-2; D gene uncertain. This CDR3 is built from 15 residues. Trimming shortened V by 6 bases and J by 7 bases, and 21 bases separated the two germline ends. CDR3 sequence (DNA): TGTGCCAGCAGCCCAGAGGAACTGGTAACGGCTGGCTACACCTTC. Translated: CASSPEELVTAGYTF.

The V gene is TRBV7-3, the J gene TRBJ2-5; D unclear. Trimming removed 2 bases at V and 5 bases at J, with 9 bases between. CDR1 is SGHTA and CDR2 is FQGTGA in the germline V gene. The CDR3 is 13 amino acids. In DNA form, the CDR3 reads TGTGCCAGCAGCTTAGAGGTGGAGGAGACCCAGTACTTC. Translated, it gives CASSLEVEETQYF.

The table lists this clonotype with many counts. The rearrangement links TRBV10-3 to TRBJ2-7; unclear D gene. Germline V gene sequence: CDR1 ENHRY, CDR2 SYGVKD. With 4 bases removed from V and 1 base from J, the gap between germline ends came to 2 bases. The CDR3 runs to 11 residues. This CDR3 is CAISGSYEQYF. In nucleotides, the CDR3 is TGTGCCATCAGTGGGTCCTACGAGCAGTACTTC.

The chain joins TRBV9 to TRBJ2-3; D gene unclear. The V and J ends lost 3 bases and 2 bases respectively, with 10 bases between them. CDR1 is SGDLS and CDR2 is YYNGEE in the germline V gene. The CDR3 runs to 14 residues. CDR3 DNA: TGTGCCAGCAGCGCATTCAGCATCACAGATACGCAGTATTTT. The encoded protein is CASSAFSITDTQYF.

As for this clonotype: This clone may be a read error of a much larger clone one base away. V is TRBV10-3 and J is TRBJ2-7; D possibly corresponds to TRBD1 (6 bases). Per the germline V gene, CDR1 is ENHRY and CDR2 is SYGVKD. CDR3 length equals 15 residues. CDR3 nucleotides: TGTGCCGTCAGTGAGTCCGGGACACCCTCCTACGAGCAGTACTTC. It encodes CAVSESGTPSYEQYF.

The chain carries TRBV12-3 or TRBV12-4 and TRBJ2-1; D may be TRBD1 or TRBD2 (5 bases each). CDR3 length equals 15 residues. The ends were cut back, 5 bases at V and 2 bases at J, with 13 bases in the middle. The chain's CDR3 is CASSLRDVTYNEQFF. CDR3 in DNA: TGTGCCAGCAGTCTCAGGGACGTAACCTACAATGAGCAGTTCTTC.

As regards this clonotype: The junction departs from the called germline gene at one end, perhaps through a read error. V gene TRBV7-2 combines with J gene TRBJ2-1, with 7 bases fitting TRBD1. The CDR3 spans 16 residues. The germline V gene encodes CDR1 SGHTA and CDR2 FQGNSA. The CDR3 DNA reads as TGTGCCAGTAGCTCTTCCGGGACAGATCCGCGCAATGAGCAGTTCTTC. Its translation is CASSSSGTDPRNEQFF.

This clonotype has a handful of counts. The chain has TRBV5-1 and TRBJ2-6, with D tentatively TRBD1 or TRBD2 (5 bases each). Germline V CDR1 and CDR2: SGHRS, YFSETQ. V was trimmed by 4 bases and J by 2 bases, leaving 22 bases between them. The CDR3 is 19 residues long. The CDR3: CASSVLYRDPRTGANVLTF. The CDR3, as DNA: TGCGCCAGCAGCGTATTATACCGGGACCCCCGGACTGGGGCCAACGTCCTGACTTTC. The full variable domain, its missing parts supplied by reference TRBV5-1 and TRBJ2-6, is KAGVTQTPRYLIKTRGQQVTLSCSPISGHRSVSWYQQTPGQGLQFLFEYFSETQRNKGNFPGRFSGRQFSNSRSEMNVSTLELGDSALYLCASSVLYRDPRTGANVLTFGAGSRLTVL.

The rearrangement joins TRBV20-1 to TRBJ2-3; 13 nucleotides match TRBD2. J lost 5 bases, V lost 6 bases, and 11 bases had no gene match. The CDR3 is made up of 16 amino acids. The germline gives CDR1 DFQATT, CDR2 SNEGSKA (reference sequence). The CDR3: CSAHGTSGAKLDTQYF. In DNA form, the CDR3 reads TGCAGTGCCCATGGGACTAGCGGGGCCAAGCTAGATACGCAGTATTTT.

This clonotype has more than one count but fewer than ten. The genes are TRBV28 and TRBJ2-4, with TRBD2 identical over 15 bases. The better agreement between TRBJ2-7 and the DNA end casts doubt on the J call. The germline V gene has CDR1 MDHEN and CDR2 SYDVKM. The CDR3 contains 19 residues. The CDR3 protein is CASNPALRTSGRAKSEQYF. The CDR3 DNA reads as TGTGCCAGCAACCCCGCCCTAAGGACTAGCGGGAGGGCTAAGAGCGAGCAGTACTTC.

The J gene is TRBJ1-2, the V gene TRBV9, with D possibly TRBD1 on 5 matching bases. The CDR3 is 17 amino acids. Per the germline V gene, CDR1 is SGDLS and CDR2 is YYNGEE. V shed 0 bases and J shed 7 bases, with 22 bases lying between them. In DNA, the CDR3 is TGTGCCAGCAGCGTAGGGGGGGGACTCGCGCCCAGAGGTGGCTACACCTTC. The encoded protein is CASSVGGGLAPRGGYTF.

The CDR3 sequence: CASSLETGTAGETYEQYF. CDR3 DNA: TGTGCCAGCAGTTTAGAGACCGGGACAGCGGGGGAGACCTACGAGCAGTACTTC. V gene TRBV12-3 or TRBV12-4 combines with J gene TRBJ2-7, with D possibly being TRBD2 (8 bases). Trimming shortened V by 1 base and J by 2 bases, and 21 bases separated the two germline ends. The CDR3 sequence is 18 residues long.

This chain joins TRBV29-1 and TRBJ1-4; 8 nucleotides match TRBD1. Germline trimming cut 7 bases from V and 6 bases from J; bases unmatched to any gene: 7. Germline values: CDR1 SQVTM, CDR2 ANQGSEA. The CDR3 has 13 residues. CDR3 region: CSAITGGDEKLFF. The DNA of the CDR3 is TGCAGCGCGATCACAGGGGGGGATGAAAAACTGTTTTTT.

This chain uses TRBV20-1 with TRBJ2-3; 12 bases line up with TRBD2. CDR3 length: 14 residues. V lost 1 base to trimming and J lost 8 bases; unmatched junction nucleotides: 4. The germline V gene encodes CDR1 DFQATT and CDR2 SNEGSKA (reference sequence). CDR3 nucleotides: TGCAGTGCTAGAGCTAGCGGGGGGGCCGGTACGCAGTATTTT. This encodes CSARASGGAGTQYF.

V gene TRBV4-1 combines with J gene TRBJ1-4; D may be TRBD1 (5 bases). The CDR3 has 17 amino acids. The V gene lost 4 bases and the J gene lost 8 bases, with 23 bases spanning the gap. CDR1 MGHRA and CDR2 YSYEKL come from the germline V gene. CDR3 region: CASSRLASGQGSEKLFF. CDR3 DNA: TGCGCCAGCAGCCGCCTTGCTTCGGGGCAGGGAAGCGAAAAACTGTTTTTT.